The 27 T cell receptor beta chains presented below share a single source sample, sequenced in a study of blood T cell repertoires in COVID-19. Data came from immunoSEQ multiplex PCR; TCRdb stores just in-frame clones and leaves some out. The sample lists some 41,000 clones, 83% occurring once. Sequencing was done on a sample of peripheral blood. All receptors come from an elderly man in a cohort sampled during active COVID-19.

The genes are TRBV11-2 and TRBJ2-7, with D unresolved. CDR1 is SGHAT, CDR2 FQNNGV, per germline. The CDR3 has 14 amino acids. V lost 0 bases and J lost 4, with 10 bases in between. CDR3 loop: CASSLDTARYEQYF. The DNA for the CDR3 is TGTGCCAGCAGCTTAGACACGGCCAGGTACGAGCAGTACTTC.

V gene TRBV18 combines with J gene TRBJ2-2; TRBD1 aligns across 8 bases. CDR3 size: 16 residues. With 3 bases clipped from V and 4 bases from J, the junction kept 7 bases outside the gene matches. Germline values: CDR1 KGHSH, CDR2 LQKENI. The CDR3 here is CASSPRRTGFTGELFF. CDR3 coding DNA: TGTGCCAGCTCACCCCGGAGGACAGGGTTCACCGGGGAGCTGTTTTTT. The variable domain in full, with the rest retrieved from reference TRBV18 and TRBJ2-2, is NAGVMQNPRHLVRRRGQEARLRCSPMKGHSHVYWYRQLPEEGLKFMVYLQKENIIDESGMPKERFSAEFPKEGPSILRIQQVVRGDSAAYFCASSPRRTGFTGELFFGEGSRLTVL.

The chain is built from TRBV28 and TRBJ2-3; 8 positions match TRBD2. This CDR3 has 18 residues. J gave up 1 base and V 4 bases, and 13 bases lay outside the gene matches. Germline-derived CDR1 and CDR2 are MDHEN and SYDVKM. DNA of the CDR3: TGTGCCAGCAGTTACCCCCTGTCAGCGGGAGCACGCACAGATACGCAGTATTTT. It is translated as CASSYPLSAGARTDTQYF.

This sequence joins TRBV28 and TRBJ1-5, with D perhaps matching TRBD1 (5 bases). The CDR3 has 15 residues. V lost 2 bases, J lost 2 bases, and 10 bases lay in between. Germline loops: CDR1 MDHEN, CDR2 SYDVKM. CDR3 bases: TGTGCCAGCAGTTTAGAGAAAGGGGGCAATCAGCCCCAGCATTTT. Its protein is CASSLEKGGNQPQHF.

This clone was recorded only once. The rearrangement joins TRBV13 to TRBJ2-7; D remains unclear. V lost 1 base, J lost 0 bases, and 7 bases lay in between. CDR3 size: 14 residues. Per germline, CDR1 PRHDT and CDR2 FYEKMQ (reference sequence). CDR3 nucleotides: TGTGCCAGCAGCTTAGATTACAGCTCCTACGAGCAGTACTTC. It encodes CASSLDYSSYEQYF.

The chain joins TRBV11-3 to TRBJ2-3; D might be TRBD2 (5 bases). The CDR3 runs to 14 residues. Trimming pared 5 bases from V and 3 bases from J, leaving 12 bases between. Germline loops: CDR1 SGHNT, CDR2 YENEEA. The CDR3 region is CASSPHRGTDTQYF. DNA of the CDR3: TGTGCCAGCAGCCCTCACCGGGGTACAGATACGCAGTATTTT.

This chain joins TRBV10-2 and TRBJ2-3; 8 bases are a match to TRBD1. This CDR3 region has 18 residues. V shed 3 bases, J shed 2 bases, and the junction held 13 bases outside the gene matches. Germline values: CDR1 WSHSY, CDR2 SAAADI. In nucleotides, the CDR3 is TGCGCCAGCAGTGATATTCGCAGGGGGCTAGTTTTCACAGATACGCAGTATTTT. It translates to CASSDIRRGLVFTDTQYF.

V gene TRBV19 combines with J gene TRBJ2-7; 9 bases line up with TRBD2. The CDR3 runs 15 residues. CDR1 and CDR2 (germline): LNHDA, SQIVND (reference sequence). V shed 2 bases, J shed 6 bases, and the junction held 8 bases outside the gene matches. As DNA, the CDR3 is TGTGCCAGTAGTATACGGTTAGCGGGGGTCACCGAGCAGTACTTC. Translated: CASSIRLAGVTEQYF.

V is TRBV5-1 and J is TRBJ2-5; the D gene is possibly TRBD1 (6 bases). Germline V CDR1 and CDR2: SGHRS, YFSETQ. Trimming removed 4 bases at V and 0 bases at J, with 13 bases between. The CDR3 is 15 amino acids. CDR3 nucleotide sequence: TGCGCCAGCAGCCCAGGGGACGGGTACCAAGAGACCCAGTACTTC. Its translation: CASSPGDGYQETQYF.

The sample holds one count of this clone. This rearrangement joins TRBV18 to TRBJ1-4; D is uncertain. The CDR3 length is 18 residues. In germline, CDR1 is KGHSH, CDR2 LQKENI. Trimming took off 2 bases at V and 4 bases at J, with 20 bases between the two ends. CDR3 sequence (DNA): TGTGCCAGCTCACCAACCGGGGTCGGTGCCGGCGTTAATGAAAAACTGTTTTTT. Encoded protein: CASSPTGVGAGVNEKLFF.

The chain is built from TRBV5-1 and TRBJ2-1; 8 nucleotides align to TRBD1. CDR1 and CDR2 from the germline V gene are SGHRS and YFSETQ. The junction had 7 bases not matched to a gene; V was cut back by 0 bases and J by 8 bases. The CDR3 covers 15 residues. Written as DNA, the CDR3 is TGCGCCAGCAGCTTGGTTCCAGGGGGCAGGGATGAGCAGTTCTTC. Translation: CASSLVPGGRDEQFF.

The genes are TRBV27 and TRBJ1-6; 7 nucleotides line up with TRBD1. CDR3 size: 16 residues. Unmatched junction bases numbered 17, after V lost 5 bases and J lost 13 bases. Germline loops: CDR1 MNHEY, CDR2 SMNVEV (reference sequence). In DNA, the CDR3 is TGTGCCAGCAGTCCGGCGACAGGGACCCGGTTCGGGCCCCTCCACTTT. Its translation is CASSPATGTRFGPLHF.

This clone was seen only once. The rearrangement joins TRBV28 to TRBJ1-1; 9 bases agree with TRBD1. Trimming took 5 bases from V and 4 from J; bases not matched to a gene: 8. The CDR3 totals 15 residues. The V gene's germline CDR1 is MDHEN and CDR2 SYDVKM. The CDR3: CASSLSQGAGTEAFF. DNA of the CDR3: TGTGCCAGCAGTCTCTCACAGGGGGCTGGCACTGAAGCTTTCTTT.

This chain links TRBV3-1 (or the pseudogene TRBV3-2) with TRBJ1-4; D is undetermined. Germline CDR1 LGHDT, CDR2 YNNKEL (reference sequence). Trimming stripped 6 bases from V and 0 bases from J, with 11 bases between. The CDR3 is 15 amino acids. This chain's CDR3 is CASRPTGATNEKLFF. As DNA, the CDR3 is TGTGCCAGCAGGCCCACGGGAGCAACTAATGAAAAACTGTTTTTT.

This clone was observed once. The gene calls are TRBV5-1 and TRBJ2-2, with a weak D call TRBD1 (7 bases). Trimming removed 2 bases from V and 7 bases from J, with 9 bases in between. Germline CDR1 reads SGHRS; CDR2 reads YFSETQ. The length of the CDR3 is 13 residues. DNA for the CDR3: TGCGCCAGCAGCTTTCAGGGGGGCGGGGAGCTGTTTTTT. As protein: CASSFQGGGELFF.

This chain connects TRBV6-5 to TRBJ1-1, with TRBD1 matching 8 bases. The length of the CDR3 is 15 residues. Germline lookup yields CDR1 MNHEY and CDR2 SVGAGI. Trimming took 6 bases from V and 1 from J; bases not matched to a gene: 7. The CDR3 spells CASRNRGQGNTEAFF. The CDR3, as DNA: TGTGCCAGCAGAAACCGAGGACAGGGGAACACTGAAGCTTTCTTT.

V and J are TRBV24-1 and TRBJ2-5; D might be TRBD1 (5 bases). V gave up 11 bases and J gave up 7 bases, with 10 bases separating them. Germline CDR1 KGHDR, CDR2 SFDVKD. The CDR3 is 10 residues long. In nucleotides, the CDR3 is TGTGCCATACTTGACAGGACCCAGTACTTC. Its protein product is CAILDRTQYF.

This chain joins TRBV5-4 and TRBJ2-1; 7 bases fit TRBD2. CDR3 length: 12 amino acids. The J segment lost 9 bases and the V segment lost 2 bases, leaving 2 bases of the junction unmatched. Per germline, CDR1 SGHNT and CDR2 YYREEE (reference sequence). This CDR3 is CASSLSGGEQFF. In DNA form, the CDR3 reads TGTGCCAGCAGCTTATCGGGAGGTGAGCAGTTCTTC.

This chain uses TRBV28 with TRBJ1-2; D perhaps matches TRBD1 (5 bases). The CDR3 loop spans 11 amino acids. Trimming removed 4 bases from V and 5 bases from J, with 5 bases in between. Germline V gives CDR1 MDHEN, CDR2 SYDVKM. CDR3 protein: CASSSGYGYTF. In DNA, the CDR3 is TGTGCCAGCAGTTCAGGGTATGGCTACACCTTC.

The rearrangement joins TRBV18 to TRBJ1-1; 12 positions agree with TRBD1. This CDR3 is 16 amino acids long. CDR1 is KGHSH and CDR2 is LQKENI in the germline V gene. The V and J ends lost 6 bases and 0 bases, in that order; junction bases with no gene match: 5. The CDR3 DNA is TGTGCCAGCTCCCCGGGGACAGGGGGCTTGAACACTGAAGCTTTCTTT. This translates into CASSPGTGGLNTEAFF.

In DNA, the CDR3 is TGTGCCAGCAGTGAAGGGCGGCTAAATGAAAAACTGTTTTTT. Translation gives CASSEGRLNEKLFF. This chain links TRBV6-1 with TRBJ1-4; D ambiguous. Trimming removed 1 base from V and 5 bases from J, with 8 bases in between. The length of the CDR3 is 14 residues. Per germline, CDR1 MNHNS and CDR2 SASEGT.

A single count supports this clone. This chain joins TRBV27 and TRBJ2-2, with a tentative D call TRBD1 (6 bases). Trimming removed 6 bases from V and 2 bases from J, with 13 bases in between. The V gene's germline CDR1 is MNHEY and CDR2 SMNVEV (reference sequence). The CDR3 sequence is 15 residues long. The CDR3 loop is CASRPGTTNTGELFF. The CDR3 nucleotides read TGTGCCAGCAGGCCCGGGACAACTAACACCGGGGAGCTGTTTTTT.

The chain links TRBV18 to TRBJ1-5; D is possibly TRBD1 (5 bases). V was shortened by 5 bases and J by 6 bases, with 14 bases between the two germline ends. The CDR3 consists of 14 residues. Germline V gene lookup returns CDR1 KGHSH and CDR2 LQKENI. CDR3 loop: CASSRSGEGQPQHF. The CDR3 nucleotides are TGTGCCAGCTCAAGGTCGGGGGAGGGTCAGCCCCAGCATTTT.

This chain uses TRBV10-3 with TRBJ2-7; 9 bases are a match to TRBD1. The germline gives CDR1 ENHRY, CDR2 SYGVKD. This CDR3 has 13 amino acids. The V gene end was trimmed by 6 bases and the J gene end by 2 bases; junction bases not matched to a gene: 2. The DNA of the CDR3 is TGTGCCATCAGGGGACAGGGTCCCTACGAGCAGTACTTC. Protein: CAIRGQGPYEQYF.

The V and J genes are TRBV6-1 and TRBJ1-2; no clear D gene. V dropped 1 base and J dropped 2 bases, with 11 bases sitting between them. The CDR3 runs 15 residues. Germline V CDR1 and CDR2: MNHNS, SASEGT. In DNA form, the CDR3 reads TGTGCCAGCAGTGAAGTGTCGGGCGGGAACTATGGCTACACCTTC. Protein: CASSEVSGGNYGYTF.

The J gene is TRBJ2-2, the V gene TRBV5-6; perhaps TRBD1 as D (6 bases). V was trimmed by 0 bases and J by 4 bases, leaving 7 bases between them. CDR3 size: 14 residues. In germline, CDR1 is SGHDT, CDR2 YYEEEE. The CDR3 DNA follows: TGTGCCAGCAGCTTGGGACAGGTCACCGGGGAGCTGTTTTTT. This translates into CASSLGQVTGELFF.

This clone came up a few times. The chain recombines TRBV28 with TRBJ2-1; perhaps TRBD2 as D (6 bases). CDR3 length: 12 amino acids. From germline, CDR1 is MDHEN and CDR2 SYDVKM. The CDR3 DNA reads as TGTGCTACCGGCCGGGGGTCCAATGAGCAGTTCTTC. It yields the protein CATGRGSNEQFF.